Given below is one T cell receptor beta chain in context. This sample stems from a study of blood T cell repertoires in COVID-19. At the level of the study: COVID-19 samples collected from the United States, Italy and Spain covered acute and convalescent phases. PBMCs, B-cell-depleted T cells, or T cells provided the cDNA or gDNA that made up the material.

The length of the CDR3 is 15 residues. Looked up from germline, CDR1 is MNHEY and CDR2 is SMNVEV (reference sequence). The V and J ends lost 5 bases and 7 bases respectively, with 15 bases between them. Sequenced by immunoSEQ multiplex PCR; TCRdb stores in-frame clones only, minus some. The sample consists of 250,000 or so clones, about four fifths of them appearing once. The TCR comes from an elderly man with acute or convalescent COVID-19. J is TRBJ1-6 and V is TRBV27; tentative D call: TRBD1 (6 bases). The sample comprised peripheral blood. The CDR3 DNA reads TGTGCCAGCAGTAGTGAACATAGGGGGAATTCACCCCTCCACTTT. The encoded protein is CASSSEHRGNSPLHF.